Each of the 12 T cell receptor beta chains below was sequenced from the same sample in a study of cytotoxic CD8 clonotypes in ibrutinib-treated CLL. Method: immunoSEQ multiplex PCR; TCRdb's copy keeps in-frame clones and lacks some. In the table there are approximately 130,000 clones, around 84% of which are singletons. The source material was PBMCs, sampled after 24 months of ibrutinib treatment. The receptors shown here come from a human donor with chronic lymphocytic leukemia.

As DNA, the CDR3 is TGTGCCAGCAGCGAACCTCGTGGGGGCACTGAAGCTTTCTTT. Amino acids: CASSEPRGGTEAFF. V is TRBV4-2 and J is TRBJ1-1, with D possibly matching TRBD1 (5 bases). This CDR3 contains 14 residues. V dropped 5 bases and J dropped 4 bases, with 14 bases sitting between them. Germline loops: CDR1 LGHNA, CDR2 YNFKEQ.

This clone appeared a single time. V is TRBV6-6 and J is TRBJ2-7, with 7 nucleotides matching TRBD1. Germline lookup yields CDR1 MNHNY and CDR2 SVGAGI (reference sequence). V lost 4 bases and J lost 5; bases outside the gene matches: 11. The CDR3 has 15 residues. CDR3 protein: CASSFPGTVSDEQYF. CDR3 coding DNA: TGTGCCAGCAGTTTCCCCGGGACAGTGAGCGACGAGCAGTACTTC.

This chain connects TRBV14 to TRBJ2-7; D gene ambiguous. The CDR3 covers 15 residues. In germline, CDR1 is SGHDN, CDR2 FVKESK. Trimming removed 1 base at V and 3 bases at J, with 13 bases between. CDR3 residues: CASSQVPGQFYEQYF. The CDR3 DNA sequence: TGTGCCAGCAGCCAAGTCCCTGGGCAGTTCTACGAGCAGTACTTC.

As to this clone: At one boundary the junction diverges from the germline segment, which might be a read error. This chain uses TRBV29-1 with TRBJ1-4; weak D call: TRBD1 (5 bases). The CDR3 consists of 10 residues. Looked up from germline, CDR1 is SQVTM and CDR2 is ANQGSEA. The CDR3 DNA reads as TGTGGAGGGGTTGATGAAAAACTGTTTTTT. Translating gives CGGVDEKLFF.

This clone was seen only a few times. V is TRBV29-1 and J is TRBJ2-1; D remains ambiguous. V dropped 5 bases and J dropped 5 bases, with 13 bases sitting between them. Germline CDR1 reads SQVTM; CDR2 reads ANQGSEA. The CDR3 sequence is 13 residues long. This CDR3 is CSVRTNSNNEQFF. The CDR3 region has the DNA TGCAGCGTTCGTACAAACTCTAACAATGAGCAGTTCTTC.

This sequence joins TRBV5-4 and TRBJ1-6; D possibly corresponds to TRBD1 (5 bases). The CDR3 spans 15 residues. Per germline, CDR1 SGHNT and CDR2 YYREEE (reference sequence). V was cut by 4 bases and J by 10 bases, with 18 bases left in between. Here the CDR3 reads CASSAGWGKGSPLHF. DNA of the CDR3: TGTGCCAGCAGCGCGGGGTGGGGGAAAGGGTCACCCCTCCACTTT.

The chain has TRBV29-1 and TRBJ2-7; 14 nucleotides align to TRBD2. V shed 4 bases, J shed 1 base, and the junction held 9 bases outside the gene matches. The CDR3 sequence is 17 residues long. Germline CDR1 SQVTM, CDR2 ANQGSEA. CDR3 residues: CSVAHRLAGGLSYEQYF. In DNA form, the CDR3 reads TGCAGCGTTGCCCACAGACTAGCGGGGGGGTTGTCCTACGAGCAGTACTTC.

This chain uses TRBV7-8 with TRBJ1-2; the match to TRBD1 covers 9 bases. The CDR3 covers 18 residues. Germline V gene lookup returns CDR1 SGHVS and CDR2 FQNEAQ. V trimming: 0 bases; J trimming: 4 bases; junction bases outside the gene matches: 12. The CDR3 spells CASSLAPPTGGASYGYTF. CDR3 sequence (DNA): TGTGCCAGCAGCTTAGCACCCCCCACAGGGGGCGCGTCCTATGGCTACACCTTC.

The rearrangement links TRBV13 to TRBJ1-2; 8 nucleotides line up with TRBD1. J gave up 0 bases and V 0 bases, and 9 bases lay outside the gene matches. The CDR3 runs 18 residues. Germline values: CDR1 PRHDT, CDR2 FYEKMQ (reference sequence). The CDR3 reads CASSLGLGQGETNYGYTF. Here the CDR3 DNA reads TGTGCCAGCAGCTTAGGCCTAGGACAGGGAGAGACTAACTATGGCTACACCTTC. Using reference TRBV13 and TRBJ1-2 for the parts outside the CDR3, the full variable domain is AAGVIQSPRHLIKEKRETATLKCYPIPRHDTVYWYQQGPGQDPQFLISFYEKMQSDKGSIPDRFSAQQFSDYHSELNMSSLELGDSALYFCASSLGLGQGETNYGYTFGSGTRLTVV.

This chain uses TRBV9 with TRBJ1-6; D may be TRBD1 (6 bases). CDR3 size: 15 residues. Deletions cut 3 bases from V and 11 bases from J, with 18 bases between. Germline V gene sequence: CDR1 SGDLS, CDR2 YYNGEE. In nucleotides, the CDR3 is TGTGCCAGCAGCGCGGGGGTGGTGCAGGGGACACCCCTCCACTTT. It specifies CASSAGVVQGTPLHF.

In nucleotides, the CDR3 is TGTGCCATCAGGGCTAGCGGGGACACAGATACGCAGTATTTT. This encodes CAIRASGDTDTQYF. This chain joins TRBV10-3 and TRBJ2-3, with 9 bases that match TRBD2. CDR3 length equals 14 residues. The V gene end was trimmed by 6 bases and the J gene end by 2 bases; junction bases not matched to a gene: 3. Germline CDR1 and CDR2: ENHRY and SYGVKD.

The chain links TRBV5-4 to TRBJ2-3; tentatively, D is TRBD1 (5 bases). Germline CDR1 is SGHNT and CDR2 is YYREEE (reference sequence). The CDR3 sequence is 14 residues long. Trimming stripped 0 bases from V and 6 bases from J, with 11 bases between. The CDR3 is CASSLVQSGDTQYF. The CDR3 DNA sequence: TGTGCCAGCAGCTTGGTTCAGTCAGGGGATACGCAGTATTTT.